A single sample gave rise to the 20 T cell receptor beta chains below, sequenced in a study of T cells after yellow fever vaccination. TCRdb re-called the 5' RACE reads through MiXCR, storing one row per CDR3 protein. The sample has more than 300,000 distinct CDR3 sequences, around a tenth seen once; the top ten hold approximately 3.3%. This sample comprised CD4+ T cells sorted from PBMCs, obtained 45 days after the yellow fever booster vaccination. These receptors all come from a man between 18 and 35 years old who received the YFV17D yellow fever vaccine.

This clonotype came up many times. The V call is TRBV4-3, the J call TRBJ2-4; D call uncertain. Germline assignment: CDR1 LGHNA and CDR2 YSLEER. The CDR3 runs 14 residues. Deletions cut 2 bases from V and 5 bases from J, with 10 bases between. CDR3: CASSQNWVENIQYF. As DNA, the CDR3 is TGCGCCAGCAGCCAAAACTGGGTCGAAAACATTCAGTACTTC.

This clonotype came up a few times. The chain uses TRBV21-1 and TRBJ2-1; no DNA check was done on the table's D call, TRBD1. TRBV21-1 counts as a pseudogene. The CDR3 runs to 14 residues. The CDR3, as DNA: TGTGCCAGCAGCAAACCCCGGACCGCCAATGAGCAGTTCTTC. Translating it yields CASSKPRTANEQFF.

As concerns this clonotype: In this CDR3 the conserved last residue, phenylalanine or tryptophan, is missing, so a read error is likely. The chain has TRBV6-5 and TRBJ1-2, with 7 positions matching TRBD1. Germline V gene lookup returns CDR1 MNHEY and CDR2 SVGAGI. This CDR3 has 14 amino acids. Losses at the gene ends were 4 bases for V and 6 bases for J; bases not matched to a gene: 8. The CDR3 loop reads CASSSYGTANGYTL. Here the CDR3 DNA reads TGTGCCAGCAGTTCCTACGGGACAGCTAATGGCTACACCCTC.

CDR3 residues: CASSLDGPPGDTQYF. CDR3 in DNA: TGTGCCAGCAGCTTAGATGGACCCCCGGGCGATACGCAGTATTTT. The V and J genes are TRBV7-2 and TRBJ2-3, with unresolved D. This CDR3 is built from 15 residues. Trimming cost V 1 base and J 6 bases, with 14 bases left between them. Germline CDR1 and CDR2: SGHTA and FQGNSA.

The CDR3 coding sequence is TGTGCCAGCAGCACCCATACAGTGAACACTGAAGCTTTCTTT. Its protein product is CASSTHTVNTEAFF. This sequence joins TRBV28 and TRBJ1-1; D remains ambiguous. The CDR3 runs 14 residues. Trimming took off 6 bases at V and 0 bases at J, with 11 bases between the two ends. CDR1 MDHEN and CDR2 SYDVKM come from the germline V gene.

The J gene is TRBJ2-7, the V gene TRBV6-2 or TRBV6-3; D is unresolved. CDR1 is MNHEY and CDR2 is SVGEGT in the germline V gene. V shed 2 bases and J shed 0 bases, with 11 bases lying between them. This CDR3 comprises 15 residues. CDR3 protein: CASSYAASSSYEQYV. DNA of the CDR3: TGTGCCAGCAGTTACGCAGCTTCGAGCTCCTACGAGCAGTACGTC.

V and J are TRBV12-3 or TRBV12-4 and TRBJ2-5, with TRBD2 as a possible D gene (6 bases). V dropped 3 bases and J dropped 3 bases, with 8 bases sitting between them. CDR3 size: 13 residues. The CDR3 loop is CASSFAGKETQYF. The CDR3 nucleotides are TGTGCCAGCAGTTTTGCGGGGAAAGAGACCCAGTACTTC.

The sample holds a few counts of this clonotype. V and J are TRBV10-3 and TRBJ2-2; tentatively, D is TRBD2 (7 bases). Germline V gene data show CDR1 as ENHRY and CDR2 as SYGVKD. Trimming pared 0 bases from V and 3 bases from J, leaving 17 bases between. This CDR3 contains 18 residues. CDR3 coding DNA: TGTGCCATCAGTGAGTCGAAGTGGGGGGGGCGCGACACCGGGGAGCTGTTTTTT. Translating gives CAISESKWGGRDTGELFF.

This clonotype turned up a few times. The chain links TRBV7-2 to TRBJ1-4; possible D gene TRBD1, 5 bases. The V gene lost 5 bases and the J gene lost 8 bases, with 15 bases spanning the gap. Germline CDR1 and CDR2: SGHTA and FQGNSA. The length of the CDR3 is 14 residues. CDR3 amino acids: CASSVGPLGEKLFF. CDR3 in DNA: TGTGCCAGCAGCGTGGGACCGCTTGGGGAAAAACTGTTTTTT.

This clonotype was counted between two and nine times. V gene TRBV30 combines with J gene TRBJ1-6; D not certain. The V end was cut by 4 bases, the J end by 7 bases, with 14 bases between. The CDR3 length is 14 residues. Germline V lookup: CDR1 GTSNPN, CDR2 SVGIG (reference sequence). The chain's CDR3 is CAWTHPGQNSPLHF. The CDR3 coding sequence is TGTGCCTGGACTCACCCTGGGCAGAATTCACCCCTCCACTTT.

This rearrangement joins TRBV2 to TRBJ2-3, with D perhaps TRBD2 (7 bases). Germline V gives CDR1 SNHLY, CDR2 FYNNEI. The CDR3 covers 12 residues. Trimming shortened V by 7 bases and J by 11 bases, and 16 bases separated the two germline ends. CDR3 nucleotide sequence: TGTGCCAGCACCAAGGGGGGGTCGGGGCAGTATTTT. Encoded protein: CASTKGGSGQYF. Together with reference TRBV2 and TRBJ2-3, the CDR3 gives the full variable domain: EPEVTQTPSHQVTQMGQEVILRCVPISNHLYFYWYRQILGQKVEFLVSFYNNEISEKSEIFDDQFSVERPDGSNFTLKIRSTKLEDSAMYFCASTKGGSGQYFGPGTRLTVL.

This clonotype showed up just a few times. The chain carries TRBV18 and TRBJ1-2, with unresolved D. Deletions cut 0 bases from V and 0 bases from J, with 14 bases between. The CDR3 is made up of 17 amino acids. The V gene's germline CDR1 is KGHSH and CDR2 LQKENI. The CDR3 loop reads CASSPPVSGLANYGYTF. Here the CDR3 DNA reads TGTGCCAGCTCACCACCGGTTTCGGGTCTTGCTAACTATGGCTACACCTTC.

This rearrangement joins TRBV27 to TRBJ2-3; TRBD2 is a possible D gene (5 bases). Germline assignment: CDR1 MNHEY and CDR2 SMNVEV (reference sequence). V was pared by 2 bases and J by 4 bases, with 13 bases between. The CDR3 totals 15 residues. This CDR3 is CASSLPGSTADTQYF. DNA for the CDR3: TGTGCCAGCAGTTTACCGGGATCTACGGCAGATACGCAGTATTTT.

This chain connects TRBV12-3 or TRBV12-4 to TRBJ1-4; D ambiguous. CDR3 length equals 16 residues. V was shortened by 6 bases and J by 7 bases, with 21 bases between the two germline ends. The CDR3 DNA is TGTGCCAGCAGCCTAACCTTGTTACGTTTAAGTGAAAAACTGTTTTTT. Amino acids: CASSLTLLRLSEKLFF.

The sample holds a few counts of this clonotype. V usage is TRBV5-1 and J usage is TRBJ2-1, with a possible D match to TRBD2 (7 bases). The CDR3 length is 14 residues. CDR1 and CDR2 from the germline V gene are SGHRS and YFSETQ. The ends were cut back, 3 bases at V and 7 bases at J, with 14 bases in the middle. The CDR3 is CASSSAGAENEQFF. CDR3 DNA sequence: TGCGCCAGCAGCTCGGCGGGGGCGGAAAATGAGCAGTTCTTC.

Many counts were recorded for this clonotype. The chain is built from TRBV6-5 and TRBJ1-1; the match to TRBD1 covers 7 bases. The germline gives CDR1 MNHEY, CDR2 SVGAGI. Losses at the gene ends were 7 bases for V and 0 bases for J; bases not matched to a gene: 14. There are 17 residues in the CDR3. The CDR3 DNA sequence: TGTGCCAGCATCAGTATAGGGGGCGGAGGGGTGAACACTGAAGCTTTCTTT. Translating gives CASISIGGGGVNTEAFF.

The rearrangement uses TRBV28 and TRBJ2-2, with 7 bases that match TRBD1. The trim removed 8 bases at V and 3 bases at J, leaving 6 bases unmatched. Germline-derived CDR1 and CDR2 are MDHEN and SYDVKM. The CDR3 spans 14 residues. CDR3 bases: TGTGCCAGCTCTAGGGACAGTGACACCGGGGAGCTGTTTTTT. Translation: CASSRDSDTGELFF.

A few counts support this clonotype. This chain connects TRBV28 to TRBJ1-1; D call uncertain. The CDR3 spans 13 residues. Germline assignment: CDR1 MDHEN and CDR2 SYDVKM. The germline V and J ends were trimmed by 6 bases and 3 bases, with 11 bases remaining between them. The CDR3 protein is CASSSGLDTEAFF. The CDR3 DNA follows: TGTGCCAGCAGCAGCGGGCTGGACACTGAAGCTTTCTTT.

CDR3 sequence (DNA): TGTGCCAGCAGTCCCACCGGGACCCCCGAGACCCAGTACTTC. Translated, it gives CASSPTGTPETQYF. This rearrangement joins TRBV12-3 or TRBV12-4 to TRBJ2-5; D possibly matches TRBD1 or TRBD2 (5 bases each). The CDR3 is 14 residues long. Trimming removed 5 bases at V and 5 bases at J, with 15 bases between.

The V call is TRBV7-9, the J call TRBJ1-5; D call uncertain. V was clipped by 3 bases and J by 7 bases, with 7 bases between them. The CDR3 is made up of 12 amino acids. Germline CDR1 and CDR2: SEHNR and FQNEAQ (reference sequence). The CDR3 bases are TGTGCCAGCAGCTTCCTCCTCCAGCCCCAGCATTTT. Residues: CASSFLLQPQHF.